This TCR beta chain appears in the sequencing data of a study of beta chain features in type 1 diabetes. This CDR3 contains 12 residues. V lost 2 bases, J lost 5 bases, and 7 bases lay in between. Germline values: CDR1 SGHDT, CDR2 YYEEEE. General study points: A possible short-template PCR bias applies equally to patients and controls.

Expressed TCRB transcripts were sequenced, since all the RNA that had been isolated was reverse transcribed. The assay was immunoSEQ multiplex PCR, and TCRdb's table has in-frame clones only and misses some. The top ten hold approximately 0.093% of the sample, which has about 620,000 clones, 15% seen once. Sorted cells reached over 95% purity in every population. This clone was found a few times. Its antigen is unidentified. The sequence derives from a man between 18 and 35 years old in good health. Sequences were obtained from naive CD4+ T cells from blood. V is TRBV5-6 and J is TRBJ2-5; no clear D gene. CDR3: CASSLRAETQYF. In DNA, the CDR3 is TGTGCCAGCAGCTTACGGGCTGAGACCCAGTACTTC. The full variable domain, its missing parts supplied by reference TRBV5-6 and TRBJ2-5, is DAGVTQSPTHLIKTRGQQVTLRCSPKSGHDTVSWYQQALGQGPQFIFQYYEEEERQRGNFPDRFSGHQFPNYSSELNVNALLLGDSALYLCASSLRAETQYFGPGTRLLVL.